The 8 T cell receptor beta chains below were found in one sample sequenced in a study of blood T cells in healthy people across ages (dated by TCRdb to between 2015 and 2016). The protocol used for the library was 5' RACE. The sequencer listed for this sample is Illumina HiSeq 2500. A second PCR of 7 to 11 cycles was run with a J-beta primer mix and a sample-barcoded 5' primer. The public reads were run again by TCRdb, first through fastp at Q25 and then through MiXCR, and only productive beta chains were kept. Entries that share a CDR3 protein sequence are merged under the most common genes and DNA. The sample table records just under 550,000 distinct CDR3 sequences; less than 25% of these occur just once. In total, the top ten clones hold roughly 10% of the sample. The same sample was also studied in work on T cells of mothers and their children.

The sequenced sample was blood. The receptors were gathered from a boy aged 5-17 years in good health.

In its sample, this clonotype was seen a few times. The chain is built from TRBV10-3 and TRBJ2-5; possibly TRBD2 for D (5 bases). This CDR3 region has 11 residues. The germline CDR1 and CDR2 sequences are ENHRY and SYGVKD. The V gene lost 6 bases and the J gene lost 3 bases, with 5 bases spanning the gap. This chain's CDR3 is CAISGEETQYF. The DNA for the CDR3 is TGTGCCATCAGCGGGGAAGAGACCCAGTACTTC.

As concerns this clonotype: One end of the junction varies from germline; a read error may be responsible. The chain uses TRBV29-1 and TRBJ1-1; unclear D gene. Germline V gene lookup returns CDR1 SQVTM and CDR2 ANQGSEA. This CDR3 region has 12 residues. As DNA, the CDR3 is TGCAGCATTGAAGACCCCCCCTGGGGAGCTTTCTTT. This gives the protein CSIEDPPWGAFF.

This clonotype was counted only a few times. The chain couples TRBV10-3 to TRBJ2-5; 10 positions agree with TRBD2. The DNA end is a closer match to TRBJ2-1, so the J assignment may be wrong. This CDR3 is 15 amino acids long. Germline lookup yields CDR1 ENHRY and CDR2 SYGVKD. The CDR3 is CAISDFSGGLNEQFF. The CDR3 nucleotides are TGTGCCATCAGTGACTTTAGCGGGGGGCTGAATGAGCAGTTCTTC.

This clonotype has more than one count but fewer than ten. The chain recombines TRBV4-3 with TRBJ2-5; 11 nucleotides line up with TRBD2. CDR1 is LGHNA and CDR2 is YSLEER in the germline V gene. The trim removed 1 base at V and 12 bases at J, leaving 13 bases unmatched. The length of the CDR3 is 16 residues. CDR3 sequence (DNA): TGCGCCAGCAGCCAAGCCGTCCCTCCTAGCGGGGGGCCAAAGTACTTC. It is translated as CASSQAVPPSGGPKYF.

The genes are TRBV13 and TRBJ2-5, with 10 bases that match TRBD2. V dropped 7 bases and J dropped 10; count of bases not matched to a gene: 12. The germline V gene encodes CDR1 PRHDT and CDR2 FYEKMQ (reference sequence). CDR3 size: 14 residues. The CDR3: CASTKRTSGDYQYF. The CDR3 bases are TGTGCCAGCACTAAACGAACTAGCGGGGACTACCAGTACTTC.

The table lists this clonotype with a few counts. The V call is TRBV6-5, the J call TRBJ1-1; D unresolved. The germline V and J ends were trimmed by 2 bases and 6 bases, with 13 bases remaining between them. The CDR3 spans 14 residues. Germline lookup yields CDR1 MNHEY and CDR2 SVGAGI. DNA for the CDR3: TGTGCCAGCAGTTACGCGCGGACGACCCCTGAAGCTTTCTTT. This translates into CASSYARTTPEAFF.

The chain is built from TRBV20-1 and TRBJ1-2; weak D call: TRBD1 (6 bases). The ends were cut back, 6 bases at V and 6 bases at J, with 20 bases in the middle. The CDR3 sequence is 14 residues long. Germline V gene sequence: CDR1 DFQATT, CDR2 SNEGSKA (reference sequence). This CDR3 is CSASPGGGAHGYTF. CDR3 DNA: TGCAGTGCCTCCCCAGGTGGGGGGGCGCATGGCTACACCTTC.

This clonotype was picked up a small number of times. The chain combines TRBV7-2 with TRBJ2-1, with D uncertain. This CDR3 contains 15 residues. With 1 base removed from V and 7 bases from J, the gap between germline ends came to 14 bases. Germline loops: CDR1 SGHTA, CDR2 FQGNSA. The CDR3 DNA follows: TGTGCCAGCAGCTTAGAAATCGATTTCCGGAATGAGCAGTTCTTC. It is translated as CASSLEIDFRNEQFF.